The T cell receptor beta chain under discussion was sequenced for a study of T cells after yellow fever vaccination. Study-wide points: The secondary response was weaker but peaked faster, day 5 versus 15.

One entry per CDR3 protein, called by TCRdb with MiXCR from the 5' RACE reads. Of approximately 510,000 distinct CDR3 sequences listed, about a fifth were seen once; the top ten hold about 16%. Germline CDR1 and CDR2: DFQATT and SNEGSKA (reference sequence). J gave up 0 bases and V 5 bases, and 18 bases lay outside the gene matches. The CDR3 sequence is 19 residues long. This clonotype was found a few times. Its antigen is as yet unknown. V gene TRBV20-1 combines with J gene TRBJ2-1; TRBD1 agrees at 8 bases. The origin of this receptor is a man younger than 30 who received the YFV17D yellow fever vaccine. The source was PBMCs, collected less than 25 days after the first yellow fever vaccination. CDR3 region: CSAFTPGQVFSNSYNEQFF. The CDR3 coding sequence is TGCAGTGCTTTCACCCCGGGACAGGTCTTCTCAAACTCCTACAATGAGCAGTTCTTC.